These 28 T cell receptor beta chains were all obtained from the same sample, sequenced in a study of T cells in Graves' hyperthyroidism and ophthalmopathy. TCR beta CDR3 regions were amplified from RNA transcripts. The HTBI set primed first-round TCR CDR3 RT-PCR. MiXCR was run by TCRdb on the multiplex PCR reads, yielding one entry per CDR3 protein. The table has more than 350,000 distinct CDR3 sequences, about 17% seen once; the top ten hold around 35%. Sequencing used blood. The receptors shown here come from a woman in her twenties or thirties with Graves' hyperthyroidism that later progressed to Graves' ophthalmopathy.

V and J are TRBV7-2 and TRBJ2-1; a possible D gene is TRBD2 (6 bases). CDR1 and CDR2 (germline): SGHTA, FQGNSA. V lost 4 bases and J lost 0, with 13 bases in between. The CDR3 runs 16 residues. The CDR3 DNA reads TGTGCCAGCAGCTGGTCCGGAGGGGCCTCCTACAATGAGCAGTTCTTC. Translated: CASSWSGGASYNEQFF. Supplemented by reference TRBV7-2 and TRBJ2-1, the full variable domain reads GAGVSQSPSNKVTEKGKDVELRCDPISGHTALYWYRQSLGQGLEFLIYFQGNSAPDKSGLPSDRFSAERTGGSVSTLTIQRTQQEDSAVYLCASSWSGGASYNEQFFGPGTRLTVL.

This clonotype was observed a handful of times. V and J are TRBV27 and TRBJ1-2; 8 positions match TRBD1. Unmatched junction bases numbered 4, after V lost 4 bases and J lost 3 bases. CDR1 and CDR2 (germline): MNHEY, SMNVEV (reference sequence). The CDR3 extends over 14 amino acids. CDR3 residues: CASSSDRGHYGYTF. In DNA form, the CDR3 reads TGTGCCAGCAGTTCAGACAGGGGACACTATGGCTACACCTTC.

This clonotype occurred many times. The CDR3: CASSLGPTGEQYF. The CDR3 bases are TGTGCCAGCAGCTTAGGCCCGACGGGGGAGCAGTACTTC. The chain joins TRBV11-3 to TRBJ2-7, with a tentative D call TRBD2 (5 bases). Trimming left V 1 base short and J 7 bases short, with 11 bases between. The CDR3 is made up of 13 amino acids. Germline loops: CDR1 SGHNT, CDR2 YENEEA.

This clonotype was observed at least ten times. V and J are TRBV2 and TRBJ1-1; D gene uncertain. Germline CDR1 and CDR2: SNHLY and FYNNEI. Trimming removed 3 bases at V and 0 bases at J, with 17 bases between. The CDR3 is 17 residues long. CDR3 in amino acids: CASSDGYPLLVNTEAFF. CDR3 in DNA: TGTGCCAGCAGTGACGGGTATCCTCTCTTGGTGAACACTGAAGCTTTCTTT.

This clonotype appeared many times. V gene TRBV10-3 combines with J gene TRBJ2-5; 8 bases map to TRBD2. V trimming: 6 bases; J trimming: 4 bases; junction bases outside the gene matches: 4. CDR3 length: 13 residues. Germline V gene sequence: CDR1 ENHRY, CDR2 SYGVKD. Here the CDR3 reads CAISQTSVETQYF. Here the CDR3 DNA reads TGTGCCATCAGCCAGACTAGCGTAGAGACCCAGTACTTC.

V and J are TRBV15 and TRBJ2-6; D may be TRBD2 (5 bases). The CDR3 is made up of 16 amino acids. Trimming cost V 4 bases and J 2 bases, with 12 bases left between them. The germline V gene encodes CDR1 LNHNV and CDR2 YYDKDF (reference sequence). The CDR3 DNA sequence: TGTGCCACCAGCACCAGGCGGCGGGCTGGGGCCAACGTCCTGACTTTC. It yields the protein CATSTRRRAGANVLTF. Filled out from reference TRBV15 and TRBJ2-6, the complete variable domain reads DAMVIQNPRYQVTQFGKPVTLSCSQTLNHNVMYWYQQKSSQAPKLLFHYYDKDFNNEADTPDNFQSRRPNTSFCFLDIRSPGLGDTAMYLCATSTRRRAGANVLTFGAGSRLTVL.

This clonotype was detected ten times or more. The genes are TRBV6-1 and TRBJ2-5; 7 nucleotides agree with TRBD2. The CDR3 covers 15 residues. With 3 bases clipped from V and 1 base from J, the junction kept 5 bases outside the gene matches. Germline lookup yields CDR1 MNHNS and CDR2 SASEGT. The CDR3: CASSDVLAAQETQYF. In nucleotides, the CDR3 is TGTGCCAGCAGTGACGTGCTAGCGGCCCAAGAGACCCAGTACTTC.

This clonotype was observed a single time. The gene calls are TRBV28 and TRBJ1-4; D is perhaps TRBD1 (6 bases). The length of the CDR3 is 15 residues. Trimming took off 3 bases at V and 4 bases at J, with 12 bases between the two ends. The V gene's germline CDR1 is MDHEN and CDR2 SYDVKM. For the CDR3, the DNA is TGTGCCAGCAGTTTGCCAGGGGCCATTAATGAAAAACTGTTTTTT. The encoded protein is CASSLPGAINEKLFF.

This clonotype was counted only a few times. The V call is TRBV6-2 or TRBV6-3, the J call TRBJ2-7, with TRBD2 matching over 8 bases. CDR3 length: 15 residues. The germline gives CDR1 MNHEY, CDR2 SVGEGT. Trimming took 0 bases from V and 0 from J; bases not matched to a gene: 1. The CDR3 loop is CASSYSGTSSYEQYF. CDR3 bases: TGTGCCAGCAGTTACTCCGGGACTAGCTCCTACGAGCAGTACTTC.

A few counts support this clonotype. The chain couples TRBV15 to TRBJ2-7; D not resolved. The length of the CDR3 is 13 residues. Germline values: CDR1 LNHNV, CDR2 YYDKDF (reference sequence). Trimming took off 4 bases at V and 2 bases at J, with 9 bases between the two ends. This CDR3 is CATSNTATYEQYF. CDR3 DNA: TGTGCCACCAGCAACACAGCAACCTACGAGCAGTACTTC.

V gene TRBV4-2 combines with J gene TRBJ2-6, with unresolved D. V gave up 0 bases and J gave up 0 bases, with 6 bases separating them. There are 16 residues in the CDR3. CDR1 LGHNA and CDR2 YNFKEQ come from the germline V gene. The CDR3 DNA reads TGTGCCAGCAGCCAAGAAGCCCACTCTGGGGCCAACGTCCTGACTTTC. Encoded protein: CASSQEAHSGANVLTF.

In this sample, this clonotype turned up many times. For the CDR3, the DNA is TGCGCCAGCAGATCTAGCGCTTCCTACAATGAGCAGTTCTTC. It codes for CASRSSASYNEQFF. The rearrangement joins TRBV5-1 to TRBJ2-1; possibly TRBD2 for D (6 bases). Germline CDR1 SGHRS, CDR2 YFSETQ. Trimming pared 5 bases from V and 1 base from J, leaving 10 bases between. CDR3 length: 14 amino acids.

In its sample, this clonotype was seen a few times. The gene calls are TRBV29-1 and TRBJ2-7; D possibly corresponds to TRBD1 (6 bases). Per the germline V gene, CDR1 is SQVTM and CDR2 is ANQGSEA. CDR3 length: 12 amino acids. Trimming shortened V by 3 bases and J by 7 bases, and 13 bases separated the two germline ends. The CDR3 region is CSVDWGLREQYF. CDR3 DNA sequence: TGCAGCGTTGACTGGGGGCTGCGGGAGCAGTACTTC.

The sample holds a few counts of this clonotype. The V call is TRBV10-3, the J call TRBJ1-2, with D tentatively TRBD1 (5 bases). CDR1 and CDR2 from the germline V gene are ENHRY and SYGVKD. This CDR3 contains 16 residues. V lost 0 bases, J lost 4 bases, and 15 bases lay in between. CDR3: CAISESARANLYGYTF. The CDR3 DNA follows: TGTGCCATCAGTGAGTCGGCCAGGGCGAACCTCTATGGCTACACCTTC.

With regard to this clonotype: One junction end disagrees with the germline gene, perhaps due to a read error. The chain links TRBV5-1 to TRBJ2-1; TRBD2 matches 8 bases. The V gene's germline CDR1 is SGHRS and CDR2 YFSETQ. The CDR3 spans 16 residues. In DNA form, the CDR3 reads TGCGCCAGCAGACGAACAGCGGGAGTCGTGGACAATGATCAGTTCTTC. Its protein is CASRRTAGVVDNDQFF. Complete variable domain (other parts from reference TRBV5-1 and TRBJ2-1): KAGVTQTPRYLIKTRGQQVTLSCSPISGHRSVSWYQQTPGQGLQFLFEYFSETQRNKGNFPGRFSGRQFSNSRSEMNVSTLELGDSALYLCASRRTAGVVDNDQFFGPGTRLTVL.

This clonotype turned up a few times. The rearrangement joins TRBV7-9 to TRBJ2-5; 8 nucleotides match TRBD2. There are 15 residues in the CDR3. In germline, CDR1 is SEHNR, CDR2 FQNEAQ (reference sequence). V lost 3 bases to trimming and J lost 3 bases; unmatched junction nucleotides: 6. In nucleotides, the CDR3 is TGTGCCAGCAGCTTTATTCCAGCGGGGGAAGAGACCCAGTACTTC. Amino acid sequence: CASSFIPAGEETQYF.

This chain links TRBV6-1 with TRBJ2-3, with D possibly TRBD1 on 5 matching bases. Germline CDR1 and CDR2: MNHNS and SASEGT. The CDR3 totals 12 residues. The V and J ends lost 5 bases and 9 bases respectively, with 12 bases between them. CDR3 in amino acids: CASSQGFLTQYF. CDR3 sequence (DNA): TGTGCCAGCAGTCAGGGTTTCTTGACGCAGTATTTT.

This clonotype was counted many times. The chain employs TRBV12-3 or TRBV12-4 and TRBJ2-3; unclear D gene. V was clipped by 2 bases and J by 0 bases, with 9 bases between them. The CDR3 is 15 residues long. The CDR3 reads CASSLRPFSTDTQYF. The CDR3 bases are TGTGCCAGCAGTTTACGCCCCTTTAGCACAGATACGCAGTATTTT.

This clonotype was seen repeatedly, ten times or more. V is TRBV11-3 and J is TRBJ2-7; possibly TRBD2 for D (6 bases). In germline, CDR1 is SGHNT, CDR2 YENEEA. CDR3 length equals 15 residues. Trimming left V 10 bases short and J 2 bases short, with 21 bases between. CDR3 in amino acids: CATVLGLLLTYEQYF. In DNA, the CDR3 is TGTGCCACGGTCTTGGGACTGCTCCTCACCTACGAGCAGTACTTC.

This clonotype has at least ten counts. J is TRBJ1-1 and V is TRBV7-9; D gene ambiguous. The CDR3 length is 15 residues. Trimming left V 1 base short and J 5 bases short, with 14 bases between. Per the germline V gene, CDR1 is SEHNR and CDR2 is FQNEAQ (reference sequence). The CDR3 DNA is TGTGCCAGCAGCTTAGATATGGGAGGTGGAACTGAAGCTTTCTTT. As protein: CASSLDMGGGTEAFF.

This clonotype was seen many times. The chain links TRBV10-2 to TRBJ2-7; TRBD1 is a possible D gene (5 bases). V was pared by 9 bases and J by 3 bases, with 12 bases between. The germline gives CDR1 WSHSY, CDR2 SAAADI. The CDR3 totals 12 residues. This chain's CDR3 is CASSLQGYEQYF. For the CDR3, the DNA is TGCGCCAGTAGTTTGCAGGGCTACGAGCAGTACTTC.

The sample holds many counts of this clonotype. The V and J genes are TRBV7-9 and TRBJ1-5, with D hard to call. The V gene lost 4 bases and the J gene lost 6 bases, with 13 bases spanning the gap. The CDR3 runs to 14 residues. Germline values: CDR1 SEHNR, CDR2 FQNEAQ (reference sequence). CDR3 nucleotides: TGTGCCAGCAGCTCTTCAGACACCTTTCAGCCCCAGCATTTT. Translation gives CASSSSDTFQPQHF.

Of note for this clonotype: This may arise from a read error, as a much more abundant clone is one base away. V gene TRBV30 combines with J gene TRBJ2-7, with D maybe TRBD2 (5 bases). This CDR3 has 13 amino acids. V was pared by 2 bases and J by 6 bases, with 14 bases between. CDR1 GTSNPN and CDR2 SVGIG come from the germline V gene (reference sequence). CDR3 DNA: TGTGCCTGGAGTAACGGGGTCTCCAGCGAGCAGTACTTC. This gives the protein CAWSNGVSSEQYF.

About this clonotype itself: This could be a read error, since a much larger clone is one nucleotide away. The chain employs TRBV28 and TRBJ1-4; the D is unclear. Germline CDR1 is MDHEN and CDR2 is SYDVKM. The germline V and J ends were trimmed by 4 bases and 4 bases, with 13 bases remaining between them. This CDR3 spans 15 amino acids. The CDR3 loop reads CASSYNKTINEKLFF. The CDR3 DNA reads TGTGCCAGCAGTTATAATAAGACGATTAATGAAAAACTGTTTTTT.

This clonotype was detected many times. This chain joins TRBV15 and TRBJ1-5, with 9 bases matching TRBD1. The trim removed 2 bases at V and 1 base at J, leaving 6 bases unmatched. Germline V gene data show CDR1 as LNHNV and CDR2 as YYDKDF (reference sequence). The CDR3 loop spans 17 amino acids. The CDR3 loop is CATSRSTGGRSNQPQHF. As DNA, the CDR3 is TGTGCCACCAGCAGAAGTACAGGGGGCAGGAGCAATCAGCCCCAGCATTTT. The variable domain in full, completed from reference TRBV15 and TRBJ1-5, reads DAMVIQNPRYQVTQFGKPVTLSCSQTLNHNVMYWYQQKSSQAPKLLFHYYDKDFNNEADTPDNFQSRRPNTSFCFLDIRSPGLGDTAMYLCATSRSTGGRSNQPQHFGDGTRLSIL.

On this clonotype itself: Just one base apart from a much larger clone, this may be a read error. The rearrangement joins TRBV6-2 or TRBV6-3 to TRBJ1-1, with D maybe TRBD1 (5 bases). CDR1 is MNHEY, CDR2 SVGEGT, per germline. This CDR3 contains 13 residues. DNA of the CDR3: TGTGCGGCTGAGGGGACCATGAACACTGAAGCTTTCTTT. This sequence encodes CAAEGTMNTEAFF.

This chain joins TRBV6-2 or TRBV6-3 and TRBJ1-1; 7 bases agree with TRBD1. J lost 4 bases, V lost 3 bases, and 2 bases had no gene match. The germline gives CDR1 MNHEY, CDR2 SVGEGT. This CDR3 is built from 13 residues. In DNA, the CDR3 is TGTGCCAGCAGTTATAGGGACAGCACTGAAGCTTTCTTT. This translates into CASSYRDSTEAFF.

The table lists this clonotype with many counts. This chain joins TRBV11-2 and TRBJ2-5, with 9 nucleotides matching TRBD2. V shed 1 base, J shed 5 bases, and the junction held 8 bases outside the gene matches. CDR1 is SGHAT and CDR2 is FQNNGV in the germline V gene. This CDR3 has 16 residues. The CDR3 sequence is CASSLVVGLAKETQYF. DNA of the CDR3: TGTGCCAGCAGCTTAGTCGTAGGACTAGCGAAGGAGACCCAGTACTTC.